The 15 T cell receptor beta chains presented below share a single source sample, sequenced in a study of blood T cell repertoires in COVID-19. The assay was immunoSEQ multiplex PCR, and TCRdb's table has in-frame clones only and misses some. The sample contains some 64,000 clones, 88% of which appear only once. The sequenced sample was peripheral blood. The receptors here all came from a man between 45 and 60 years old with active COVID-19.

V is TRBV4-3 and J is TRBJ2-7; the match to TRBD1 covers 9 bases. Germline CDR1 is LGHNA and CDR2 is YSLEER. The V segment lost 2 bases and the J segment 4 bases; nucleotides outside the gene matches: 9. The CDR3 totals 16 residues. The CDR3 protein is CASSQSTDRGIYEQYF. The CDR3 nucleotides are TGCGCCAGCAGCCAATCCACGGACAGGGGAATTTACGAGCAGTACTTC.

The V and J genes are TRBV3-1 (or the pseudogene TRBV3-2) and TRBJ2-1; no clear D. Germline CDR1 LGHDT, CDR2 YNNKEL (reference sequence). This CDR3 comprises 17 residues. The germline V and J ends were trimmed by 5 bases and 1 base, with 18 bases remaining between them. This chain's CDR3 is CASSLIKMSLSYNEQFF. The CDR3 DNA reads as TGTGCCAGCAGCTTAATAAAAATGTCCTTATCCTACAATGAGCAGTTCTTC.

This sequence joins TRBV6-1 and TRBJ2-7, with no clear D. The V end was cut by 3 bases, the J end by 1 base, with 13 bases between. The CDR3 has 15 residues. Looked up from germline, CDR1 is MNHNS and CDR2 is SASEGT. The CDR3 sequence is CASSDLGWPSYEQYF. The CDR3 bases are TGTGCCAGCAGTGATCTGGGCTGGCCGTCCTACGAGCAGTACTTC.

This clone was detected once. The V gene is TRBV5-4, the J gene TRBJ1-1; D not certain. Per germline, CDR1 SGHNT and CDR2 YYREEE (reference sequence). Trimming pared 4 bases from V and 0 bases from J, leaving 10 bases between. The CDR3 loop spans 14 amino acids. The CDR3 loop is CASSLPGLNTEAFF. The CDR3 DNA reads TGTGCCAGCAGCCTCCCGGGTTTGAACACTGAAGCTTTCTTT.

The rearrangement links TRBV18 to TRBJ2-3; TRBD1 agrees at 7 bases. The CDR3 is 16 residues long. With V trimmed by 6 bases and J by 4 bases, 13 bases remained unmatched. Germline CDR1 is KGHSH and CDR2 is LQKENI. The CDR3 sequence is CASSPVGGPGPDTQYF. CDR3 coding DNA: TGTGCCAGCTCCCCCGTAGGGGGCCCGGGACCAGATACGCAGTATTTT.

V gene TRBV6-5 combines with J gene TRBJ2-7; 9 bases are shared with TRBD2. After removal of 8 bases from V and 0 bases from J, the junction contained 5 bases not matched to a gene. This CDR3 has 14 amino acids. In germline, CDR1 is MNHEY, CDR2 SVGAGI. This chain's CDR3 is CASGPSGDSYEQYF. The CDR3 nucleotides read TGTGCCAGCGGACCTAGCGGGGACTCCTACGAGCAGTACTTC.

J is TRBJ1-5 and V is TRBV4-3, with TRBD1 matching 7 bases. Germline loops: CDR1 LGHNA, CDR2 YSLEER. With 0 bases clipped from V and 4 bases from J, the junction kept 6 bases outside the gene matches. The CDR3 has 16 residues. In DNA, the CDR3 is TGCGCCAGCAGCCAAGATACGGGGACAGCGAATCAGCCCCAGCATTTT. Translating it yields CASSQDTGTANQPQHF.

V and J are TRBV9 and TRBJ2-3; D might be TRBD1 (5 bases). Germline-derived CDR1 and CDR2 are SGDLS and YYNGEE. V was shortened by 2 bases and J by 2 bases, with 12 bases between the two germline ends. The CDR3 loop spans 15 amino acids. CDR3 nucleotide sequence: TGTGCCAGCAGCGTCGGCAGGGCTCCCACAGATACGCAGTATTTT. The encoded protein is CASSVGRAPTDTQYF.

The genes are TRBV11-2 and TRBJ2-5; 11 nucleotides line up with TRBD2. Germline lookup yields CDR1 SGHAT and CDR2 FQNNGV. The length of the CDR3 is 18 residues. The ends lost 7 bases at V and 5 bases at J; junction bases unmatched: 18. CDR3 amino acids: CASIPGTSGLNLRETQYF. For the CDR3, the DNA is TGTGCCAGCATCCCCGGGACTAGCGGCCTTAATCTTCGGGAGACCCAGTACTTC.

The V and J genes are TRBV3-1 (or the pseudogene TRBV3-2) and TRBJ2-3; tentative D call: TRBD2 (6 bases). Germline V gene data show CDR1 as LGHDT and CDR2 as YNNKEL (reference sequence). The CDR3 contains 13 residues. Trimming took 4 bases from V and 1 from J, leaving 6 bases between them. DNA for the CDR3: TGTGCCAGCAGCCGGAGGGGCACAGATACGCAGTATTTT. Its protein product is CASSRRGTDTQYF.

The chain recombines TRBV9 with TRBJ2-5, with D possibly TRBD2 on 6 matching bases. The CDR3 sequence is 14 residues long. Germline CDR1 is SGDLS and CDR2 is YYNGEE. Trimming shortened V by 4 bases and J by 1 base, and 11 bases separated the two germline ends. CDR3 amino acids: CASSLGTLQETQYF. The CDR3 DNA follows: TGTGCCAGCAGCTTAGGGACTCTCCAAGAGACCCAGTACTTC.

In this sample, this clone turned up once. The rearrangement links TRBV2 to TRBJ1-2, with D unclear. Trimming stripped 7 bases from V and 4 bases from J, with 13 bases between. This CDR3 region has 13 residues. Per the germline V gene, CDR1 is SNHLY and CDR2 is FYNNEI. CDR3 sequence reads: CASTEEGGYGYTF. CDR3 DNA sequence: TGTGCCAGCACCGAGGAAGGTGGCTATGGCTACACCTTC.

The V and J genes are TRBV19 and TRBJ1-2; TRBD1 matches at 11 bases. Trimming cost V 5 bases and J 5 bases; bases outside gene matches: 7. The germline V gene has CDR1 LNHDA and CDR2 SQIVND (reference sequence). The CDR3 length is 15 residues. The CDR3 reads CASSPWTGGEYGYTF. The CDR3 bases are TGTGCCAGTAGTCCATGGACAGGGGGCGAATATGGCTACACCTTC.

The chain employs TRBV21-1 and TRBJ1-3. TRBV21-1 is annotated as a pseudogene. The CDR3 spans 14 residues. For the CDR3, the DNA is TGTGCCAGCAACAATCGGACTGCTGGAAACACCATATATTTT. Protein sequence: CASNNRTAGNTIYF.

The rearrangement links TRBV5-1 to TRBJ2-7; TRBD1 aligns across 11 bases. This CDR3 has 15 residues. Germline assignment: CDR1 SGHRS and CDR2 YFSETQ. J gave up 3 bases and V 4 bases, and 6 bases lay outside the gene matches. The CDR3 loop reads CASSMGQGGSYEQYF. The CDR3 coding sequence is TGCGCCAGCAGCATGGGACAGGGGGGAAGCTACGAGCAGTACTTC.